A single sample is the source of the 16 T cell receptor beta chains below, sequenced in a study of identical twins. MiXCR was run by TCRdb on the 5' RACE reads, yielding one entry per CDR3 protein. The sample contains about 890,000 distinct CDR3 sequences, 10% to 15% of which appear only once. These same records also appear under a second study, on yellow fever vaccine responses in identical twins.

The sequenced material came from PBMCs. All receptors derive from a woman between 18 and 30 years old in good health.

This clonotype was recorded many times. This sequence joins TRBV3-1 and TRBJ2-1; a weak D match, TRBD2 (5 bases). V was shortened by 1 base and J by 10 bases, with 11 bases between the two germline ends. This CDR3 is built from 13 residues. The germline CDR1 and CDR2 sequences are LGHDT and YNNKEL (reference sequence). CDR3 coding DNA: TGTGCCAGCAGCCAAGTCGATACGGGGGAGCAGTTCTTC. This gives the protein CASSQVDTGEQFF.

Many counts were recorded for this clonotype. The CDR3 nucleotides read TGTGCCAGCAGCGTGGGGGGCAGGGGCAATGAGCAGTTCTTC. Protein: CASSVGGRGNEQFF. The chain links TRBV9 to TRBJ2-1, with D perhaps given as TRBD1 or TRBD2 (6 bases each). Germline V gives CDR1 SGDLS, CDR2 YYNGEE. CDR3 size: 14 residues. The germline V and J ends were trimmed by 2 bases and 6 bases, with 12 bases remaining between them.

V gene TRBV14 combines with J gene TRBJ2-1; TRBD1 aligns across 7 bases. Germline values: CDR1 SGHDN, CDR2 FVKESK. J gave up 15 bases and V 3 bases, and 8 bases lay outside the gene matches. The CDR3 totals 12 residues. CDR3 loop: CASSHSEGARFF. The CDR3 DNA is TGTGCCAGCAGCCATTCCGAGGGGGCGCGGTTCTTC.

The chain links TRBV4-1 to TRBJ1-2; D is uncertain. Germline V CDR1 and CDR2: MGHRA, YSYEKL. V lost 0 bases and J 3 bases, leaving 11 bases between the germline ends. The CDR3 covers 15 residues. The CDR3 bases are TGCGCCAGCAGCCAAGAAGTTGGATCCTACTATGGCTACACCTTC. Translated: CASSQEVGSYYGYTF.

The chain carries TRBV7-2 and TRBJ2-3; D unresolved. Germline loops: CDR1 SGHTA, CDR2 FQGNSA. The CDR3 runs to 15 residues. Trimming stripped 4 bases from V and 2 bases from J, with 13 bases between. The CDR3 loop is CASSSDRYLTDTQYF. CDR3 coding DNA: TGTGCCAGCAGCTCAGACCGATATCTCACAGATACGCAGTATTTT.

This clonotype was detected only a few times. V and J are TRBV29-1 and TRBJ2-1; TRBD2 aligns across 9 bases. The CDR3 is made up of 14 amino acids. V lost 4 bases, J lost 7 bases, and 8 bases stayed unmatched. The germline V gene has CDR1 SQVTM and CDR2 ANQGSEA. The CDR3 DNA is TGCAGCGTTGTAAGGGCGGGAGGGAAAAATGAGCAGTTCTTC. Its translation is CSVVRAGGKNEQFF.

This clonotype was detected many times. The rearrangement uses TRBV6-6 and TRBJ1-1; D is perhaps TRBD1 (5 bases). V shed 8 bases and J shed 2 bases, with 9 bases lying between them. The CDR3 covers 12 residues. CDR1 MNHNY and CDR2 SVGAGI come from the germline V gene (reference sequence). This CDR3 reads CASGGGNTEAFF. Here the CDR3 DNA reads TGTGCCAGCGGGGGGGGAAACACTGAAGCTTTCTTT.

This clonotype came up many times. The genes are TRBV7-9 and TRBJ2-2; TRBD1 aligns across 7 bases. This CDR3 region has 14 residues. The germline V gene has CDR1 SEHNR and CDR2 FQNEAQ (reference sequence). Trimming cost V 3 bases and J 3 bases; bases outside gene matches: 1. CDR3 bases: TGTGCCAGCAGCTTGCAGGGGGACACCGGGGAGCTGTTTTTT. Residues: CASSLQGDTGELFF.

This clonotype was detected ten times or more. The chain combines TRBV4-1 with TRBJ2-3; D is undetermined. From germline, CDR1 is MGHRA and CDR2 YSYEKL. V lost 1 base and J 7 bases, leaving 6 bases between the germline ends. The CDR3 has 12 amino acids. CDR3 residues: CASSQVWNTQYF. The CDR3 coding sequence is TGCGCCAGCAGCCAAGTATGGAATACGCAGTATTTT.

This clonotype was recorded a few times. The V gene is TRBV9, the J gene TRBJ1-6; possible D gene TRBD1, 6 bases. Germline loops: CDR1 SGDLS, CDR2 YYNGEE. Trimming shortened V by 4 bases and J by 7 bases, and 15 bases separated the two germline ends. The CDR3 extends over 15 amino acids. CDR3 DNA sequence: TGTGCCAGCAGCTCCGAGGGGCAGGGGAATTCACCCCTCCACTTT. Its protein product is CASSSEGQGNSPLHF.

This chain links TRBV20-1 with TRBJ2-7, with a possible D match to TRBD2 (5 bases). Looked up from germline, CDR1 is DFQATT and CDR2 is SNEGSKA (reference sequence). Trimming cost V 2 bases and J 5 bases, with 13 bases left between them. The CDR3 has 13 residues. Here the CDR3 reads CSARLEGRDEQYF. The CDR3 DNA reads as TGCAGTGCTAGATTAGAGGGCCGGGACGAGCAGTACTTC.

This clonotype was seen repeatedly, ten times or more. The genes are TRBV25-1 and TRBJ1-2; tentatively, D is TRBD1 (5 bases). Trimming stripped 4 bases from V and 3 bases from J, with 12 bases between. In germline, CDR1 is MGHDK, CDR2 SYGVNS. The CDR3 is 14 amino acids. The CDR3 nucleotides read TGTGCCAGCAGTGGGGCAGGGACGTACTATGGCTACACCTTC. Its translation is CASSGAGTYYGYTF.

This sequence joins TRBV12-3 or TRBV12-4 and TRBJ2-1; D not resolved. The CDR3 runs to 16 residues. Between the trimmed V and J ends, which lost 5 bases and 3 bases, there was a span of 17 bases. The CDR3 is CASSPIARLGYNEQFF. DNA for the CDR3: TGTGCCAGCAGTCCTATTGCGAGGCTTGGCTACAATGAGCAGTTCTTC.

This clonotype was counted only a few times. The chain employs TRBV20-1 and TRBJ2-1; D uncertain. The CDR3 has 12 amino acids. Germline CDR1 and CDR2: DFQATT and SNEGSKA (reference sequence). Trimming took off 3 bases at V and 8 bases at J, with 11 bases between the two ends. The CDR3 protein is CSASSRRDEQFF. The CDR3 DNA follows: TGCAGTGCTAGTTCCAGAAGGGATGAGCAGTTCTTC.

Ten or more counts support this clonotype. This chain connects TRBV10-3 to TRBJ2-2; no reliable D call. Germline V gene sequence: CDR1 ENHRY, CDR2 SYGVKD. V lost 2 bases and J lost 0, with 4 bases in between. The CDR3 is made up of 14 amino acids. CDR3 loop: CAISEMANTGELFF. The DNA of the CDR3 is TGTGCCATCAGTGAGATGGCGAACACCGGGGAGCTGTTTTTT.

This clonotype was seen a handful of times. J is TRBJ2-7 and V is TRBV14; 7 bases are a match to TRBD1. CDR3 length: 15 amino acids. Germline V gives CDR1 SGHDN, CDR2 FVKESK. V shed 6 bases, J shed 5 bases, and the junction held 13 bases outside the gene matches. The chain's CDR3 is CASRAKGQRSDEQYF. In nucleotides, the CDR3 is TGTGCCAGCAGGGCAAAGGGACAGCGGTCCGACGAGCAGTACTTC.